This section outlines one T cell receptor (beta chain) sequence together with its context. The source of the sample is a study of shared clonotypes between healthy human individuals. Generated by immunoSEQ multiplex PCR, the TCRdb table keeps only in-frame clones and is missing some. The table has about 2 million clones, 95% seen once. The CDR3 is 15 residues long. V gave up 5 bases and J gave up 9 bases, with 20 bases separating them. Germline CDR1 reads SEHNR; CDR2 reads FQNEAQ (reference sequence). The source material was naive CD4+ T cells sorted from blood. The subset was: CD45RA+ positively selected. The chain couples TRBV7-9 to TRBJ2-1, with D possibly TRBD1 on 6 matching bases. This receptor was identified in a man aged 18 to 29 in good health. CDR3 nucleotide sequence: TGTGCCAGCAGCCCAGGGGCTTCCTTAGGAGCTGAGCAGTTCTTC. Translated: CASSPGASLGAEQFF.